The 8 T cell receptor beta chains below were found in one sample sequenced in a study of control samples from healthy donors and cancer patients. Some clones are missing from TCRdb's copy, which holds only in-frame ones; the method was immunoSEQ multiplex PCR. Among some 120,000 clones, approximately 90% were seen once, and the ten largest hold around 7.6%. Specimen: blood. Source of these receptors: a woman under 30 in good health.

The CDR3 loop is CASSIGWGAYEQYF. Here the CDR3 DNA reads TGTGCCAGCAGCATAGGGTGGGGGGCCTACGAGCAGTACTTC. V is TRBV9 and J is TRBJ2-7; a possible D gene is TRBD2 (6 bases). V gave up 4 bases and J gave up 2 bases, with 13 bases separating them. The CDR3 is made up of 14 amino acids. Germline lookup yields CDR1 SGDLS and CDR2 YYNGEE.

The J gene is TRBJ2-5, the V gene TRBV24-1, with TRBD1 as a possible D gene (7 bases). V lost 0 bases, J lost 5 bases, and 15 bases lay in between. Germline V lookup: CDR1 KGHDR, CDR2 SFDVKD. The CDR3 has 16 amino acids. CDR3 in DNA: TGTGCCACCAGTGATTTGCAGGCAGGGGGGCGGGAGACCCAGTACTTC. It specifies CATSDLQAGGRETQYF.

The chain employs TRBV28 and TRBJ1-2; TRBD1 matches at 10 bases. The CDR3 runs to 13 residues. V was clipped by 11 bases and J by 5 bases; unmatched bases: 8. CDR1 is MDHEN, CDR2 SYDVKM, per germline. CDR3 residues: CACGQGELYGYTF. The CDR3 region has the DNA TGTGCCTGCGGACAGGGGGAATTGTATGGCTACACCTTC.

This clone showed up just once. The chain links TRBV5-1 to TRBJ2-7; D might be TRBD2 (5 bases). Per germline, CDR1 SGHRS and CDR2 YFSETQ. The CDR3 runs 13 residues. Trimming left V 2 bases short and J 4 bases short, with 10 bases between. Here the CDR3 DNA reads TGCGCCAGCAGCTTAGCGTCGGGATACGAGCAGTACTTC. This gives the protein CASSLASGYEQYF.

This clone occurred once. The chain links TRBV28 to TRBJ2-7; maybe TRBD1 (5 bases). Trimming removed 6 bases at V and 2 bases at J, with 11 bases between. CDR3 length: 13 residues. In germline, CDR1 is MDHEN, CDR2 SYDVKM. CDR3 nucleotides: TGTGCCAGCAGCCGACAGACGCCCTACGAGCAGTACTTC. Translating gives CASSRQTPYEQYF.

V is TRBV27 and J is TRBJ2-5; tentative D call: TRBD2 (5 bases). The CDR3 has 19 residues. V lost 1 base and J 4 bases, leaving 25 bases between the germline ends. Germline assignment: CDR1 MNHEY and CDR2 SMNVEV (reference sequence). This chain's CDR3 is CASSLYGPARSERAETQYF. Here the CDR3 DNA reads TGTGCCAGCAGTTTATACGGCCCGGCGCGGTCAGAGAGGGCAGAGACCCAGTACTTC.

This chain uses TRBV27 with TRBJ1-5, with 8 positions matching TRBD1. J lost 2 bases, V lost 6 bases, and 9 bases had no gene match. This CDR3 contains 16 residues. CDR1 MNHEY and CDR2 SMNVEV come from the germline V gene (reference sequence). CDR3 sequence reads: CASRRQGAGGNQPQHF. The CDR3, as DNA: TGTGCCAGCAGAAGGCAGGGGGCAGGGGGCAATCAGCCCCAGCATTTT.

The chain couples TRBV12-3 or TRBV12-4 to TRBJ1-1; maybe TRBD1 (5 bases). This CDR3 spans 13 amino acids. V was pared by 6 bases and J by 1 base, with 9 bases between. CDR3 coding DNA: TGTGCCAGCAGGGGGCTTTGGAACACTGAAGCTTTCTTT. This sequence encodes CASRGLWNTEAFF.